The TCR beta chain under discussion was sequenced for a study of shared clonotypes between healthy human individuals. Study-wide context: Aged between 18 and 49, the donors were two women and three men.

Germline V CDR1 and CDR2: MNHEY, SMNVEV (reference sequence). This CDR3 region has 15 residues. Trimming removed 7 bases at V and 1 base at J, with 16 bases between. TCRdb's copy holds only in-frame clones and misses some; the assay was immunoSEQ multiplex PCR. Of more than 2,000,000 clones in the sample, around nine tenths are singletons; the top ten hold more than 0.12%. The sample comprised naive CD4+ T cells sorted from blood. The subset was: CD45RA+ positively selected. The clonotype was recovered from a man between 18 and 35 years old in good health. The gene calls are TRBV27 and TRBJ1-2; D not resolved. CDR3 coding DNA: TGTGCCAGCACTCCTTTAGAGTTACTTAACTATGGCTACACCTTC. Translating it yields CASTPLELLNYGYTF.